The 4 T cell receptor beta chains below were found in one sample sequenced in a study of long-term antiretroviral therapy in people with HIV. At survey level, the immunoSEQ assay was run in its v3.0 version. Libraries were prepared by immunoSEQ multiplex PCR; TCRdb keeps only in-frame clonotypes and omits some of them. The sample lists 15,000 to 20,000 clones, 70% to 90% occurring once. Sequenced material: unsorted PBMCs, taken 0.3 years after starting antiretroviral therapy. Source of these receptors: a man younger than 35 with HIV.

The chain joins TRBV18 to TRBJ1-5; 7 nucleotides align to TRBD1. The CDR3 consists of 15 residues. Germline-derived CDR1 and CDR2 are KGHSH and LQKENI. Unmatched junction bases numbered 7, after V lost 6 bases and J lost 2 bases. In nucleotides, the CDR3 is TGTGCCAGCTCCGAACAGGGGAATCGCAATCAGCCCCAGCATTTT. Its translation: CASSEQGNRNQPQHF.

V and J are TRBV7-2 and TRBJ2-1, with 7 bases lining up with TRBD1. Germline CDR1 reads SGHTA; CDR2 reads FQGNSA. The CDR3 is made up of 17 amino acids. Trimming took 5 bases from V and 4 from J; bases not matched to a gene: 14. The CDR3 is CASSPWGDRVVYNEQFF. CDR3 DNA: TGTGCCAGCAGCCCGTGGGGAGACAGGGTCGTTTACAATGAGCAGTTCTTC.

This chain joins TRBV5-1 and TRBJ2-3; the D is unclear. Trimming removed 4 bases at V and 4 bases at J, with 7 bases between. The CDR3 covers 12 residues. CDR1 SGHRS and CDR2 YFSETQ come from the germline V gene. This CDR3 is CASSVESDTQYF. The CDR3 coding sequence is TGCGCCAGCAGCGTAGAATCAGATACGCAGTATTTT.

V and J are TRBV7-8 and TRBJ1-5; no clear D. The CDR3 runs 12 residues. Per the germline V gene, CDR1 is SGHVS and CDR2 is FQNEAQ. Trimming took off 5 bases at V and 4 bases at J, with 6 bases between the two ends. CDR3 protein: CASSPVNQPQHF. CDR3 nucleotides: TGTGCCAGCAGCCCCGTGAATCAGCCCCAGCATTTT.